This TCR beta chain is from a study of T-cell memory formation after mild COVID-19. Overall study results and limits: Some responding clones appeared in pre-infection memory, suggesting cross-reactive memory joined.

5'RACE primed from the constant segment yielded TCR alpha and TCR beta cDNA libraries bearing sample barcodes and UMIs. TCRdb passed the 5' RACE reads through MiXCR, listing each CDR3 protein once. This sample yields hundreds of thousands of distinct CDR3 sequences, of which about 20% are seen a single time; approximately 8.4% belongs to the top ten. A remark on this clonotype: Its target is unknown.

The sequenced material came from PBMCs or a T cell subset sorted from them (not recorded which). The source is an adult woman who had mild COVID-19 (a few samples of this study predate the infection). Cell type and time point are not known.

The CDR3 DNA is TGTGCCAGCAGTTCCCGGACGGTTGAAGCTTTCTTT. This sequence encodes CASSSRTVEAFF. This chain uses TRBV28 with TRBJ1-1; D is undetermined. Trimming stripped 4 bases from V and 7 bases from J, with 10 bases between. The length of the CDR3 is 12 residues. The germline V gene has CDR1 MDHEN and CDR2 SYDVKM.